These T cell receptor beta chains were read from a single sample in a study of shared clonotypes between healthy human individuals. Clones were read by immunoSEQ multiplex PCR, and TCRdb kept only the in-frame ones, dropping some. Among fewer than 1.8 million clones listed, approximately 98.5% were seen once. The sequenced material came from naive CD4+ T cells sorted from blood. Receptor source: a young man in good health. Both conserved end residues are part of each CDR3. A D gene is named only where the DNA matches it firmly. Clone size is given for some rows only: seen once, a few or many times, or a class if the clone is expanded.

V: TRBV6-5; size: once; length: 14; D: -; J: TRBJ1-2; CDR3: CASSTRGGDYGYTF; DNA: TGTGCCAGCAGTACGCGTGGAGGGGACTATGGCTACACCTTC
V: TRBV10-3; size: -; length: 15; D: -; J: TRBJ2-1; CDR3: CAISDSGGAYNEQFF; DNA: TGTGCCATCAGTGATTCCGGCGGGGCCTACAATGAGCAGTTCTTC
V: TRBV6-6; size: -; length: 14; D: -; J: TRBJ1-1; CDR3: CASSYDSLNTEAFF; DNA: TGTGCCAGCAGTTACGACAGCTTGAACACTGAAGCTTTCTTT
V: TRBV9; size: -; length: 14; D: -; J: TRBJ1-1; CDR3: CASSVAGANTEAFF; DNA: TGTGCCAGCAGCGTAGCAGGTGCGAACACTGAAGCTTTCTTT
V: TRBV9; size: once; length: 13; D: -; J: TRBJ1-2; CDR3: CASSVGVVGGYTF; DNA: TGTGCCAGCAGCGTCGGGGTAGTGGGGGGCTACACCTTC
V: TRBV4-1; size: -; length: 18; D: TRBD1; J: TRBJ1-3; CDR3: CASSQDGTGGLSGNTIYF; DNA: TGCGCCAGCAGCCAAGATGGCACAGGGGGCCTGTCGGGAAACACCATATATTTT
V: TRBV7-2; size: -; length: 14; D: TRBD2; J: TRBJ2-7; CDR3: CASSLLGLAWRQYF; DNA: TGTGCCAGCAGCTTACTGGGACTAGCATGGCGGCAGTACTTC
V: TRBV14; size: -; length: 17; D: TRBD2; J: TRBJ2-3; CDR3: CASSPRLAGLLTDTQYF; DNA: TGTGCCAGCAGCCCTCGACTAGCGGGACTCCTCACAGATACGCAGTATTTT
V: TRBV4-2; size: -; length: 15; D: -; J: TRBJ2-3; CDR3: CASSQEPGITDTQYF; DNA: TGTGCCAGCAGCCAAGAGCCAGGGATCACAGATACGCAGTATTTT
V: TRBV29-1; size: -; length: 12; D: -; J: TRBJ1-2; CDR3: CSVAPQSYGYTF; DNA: TGCAGCGTTGCTCCGCAGAGTTATGGCTACACCTTC
V: TRBV28; size: -; length: 15; D: -; J: TRBJ1-3; CDR3: CASSPPGSAGNTIYF; DNA: TGTGCCAGCAGCCCCCCGGGATCCGCGGGAAACACCATATATTTT
V: TRBV28; size: -; length: 15; D: TRBD1; J: TRBJ1-5; CDR3: CASSHRGQGNQPQHF; DNA: TGTGCCAGCAGTCACCGAGGACAGGGAAATCAGCCCCAGCATTTT
V: TRBV28; size: -; length: 15; D: TRBD1; J: TRBJ2-7; CDR3: CASSYTGTGVYEQYF; DNA: TGTGCCAGCAGTTATACCGGGACAGGGGTCTACGAGCAGTACTTC
V: TRBV7-6; size: -; length: 16; D: -; J: TRBJ2-2; CDR3: CASSLALGAGTGELFF; DNA: TGTGCCAGCAGCTTAGCGCTGGGGGCAGGTACCGGGGAGCTGTTTTTT
V: TRBV5-4; size: -; length: 16; D: -; J: TRBJ2-3; CDR3: CASSLAQLSSTDTQYF; DNA: TGTGCCAGCAGCTTGGCCCAGCTCTCTAGCACAGATACGCAGTATTTT
V: TRBV5-4; size: -; length: 13; D: -; J: TRBJ2-1; CDR3: CASSFASIGEQFF; DNA: TGTGCCAGCAGCTTTGCTAGCATCGGTGAGCAGTTCTTC
V: TRBV5-1; size: -; length: 13; D: -; J: TRBJ2-1; CDR3: CASRTSSYNEQFF; DNA: TGCGCCAGCAGAACTAGCTCCTACAATGAGCAGTTCTTC
V: TRBV15; size: -; length: 11; D: -; J: TRBJ1-2; CDR3: CARTGSYGYTF; DNA: TGTGCCAGAACCGGGTCCTATGGCTACACCTTC
V: TRBV18; size: -; length: 14; D: -; J: TRBJ2-1; CDR3: CASSPGEWNNEQFF; DNA: TGTGCCAGCTCACCTGGGGAATGGAATAATGAGCAGTTCTTC
V: TRBV19; size: -; length: 14; D: -; J: TRBJ2-6; CDR3: CAVSASFGANVLTF; DNA: TGTGCCGTTTCTGCCTCGTTTGGGGCCAACGTCCTGACTTTC
V: TRBV18; size: -; length: 13; D: TRBD2; J: TRBJ2-1; CDR3: CASSPPGGSEQFF; DNA: TGTGCCAGCTCCCCACCGGGGGGGAGTGAGCAGTTCTTC
V: TRBV18; size: -; length: 13; D: -; J: TRBJ1-1; CDR3: CASSPSGGTEAFF; DNA: TGTGCCAGCTCACCGTCGGGGGGCACTGAAGCTTTCTTT
V: TRBV5-4; size: -; length: 13; D: -; J: TRBJ2-7; CDR3: CASSFRAAYEQYF; DNA: TGTGCCAGCAGCTTCCGGGCCGCCTACGAGCAGTACTTC
V: TRBV7-9; size: -; length: 16; D: -; J: TRBJ2-5; CDR3: CASSSGLISYQETQYF; DNA: TGTGCCAGCAGCTCCGGGCTTATTTCGTACCAAGAGACCCAGTACTTC
V: TRBV9; size: -; length: 15; D: -; J: TRBJ1-1; CDR3: CASSVGGRFNTEAFF; DNA: TGTGCCAGCAGCGTAGGGGGCAGGTTTAACACTGAAGCTTTCTTT
V: TRBV6-6; size: once; length: 12; D: -; J: TRBJ1-2; CDR3: CASRETNYGYTF; DNA: TGTGCCAGCAGAGAGACTAACTATGGCTACACCTTC
V: TRBV10-3; size: -; length: 14; D: TRBD1; J: TRBJ2-7; CDR3: CAISGDRGDYEQYF; DNA: TGTGCCATCAGTGGGGACAGGGGGGACTACGAGCAGTACTTC
V: TRBV27; size: -; length: 15; D: TRBD1; J: TRBJ1-1; CDR3: CASSSRGTGGTEAFF; DNA: TGTGCCAGCAGCTCCCGCGGGACAGGGGGCACTGAAGCTTTCTTT
V: TRBV11-3; size: -; length: 16; D: TRBD2; J: TRBJ2-1; CDR3: CASSFSPVAGGSEQFF; DNA: TGTGCCAGCAGCTTTTCTCCAGTAGCGGGAGGTAGTGAGCAGTTCTTC
V: TRBV25-1; size: -; length: 16; D: TRBD1; J: TRBJ2-7; CDR3: CASSQNVVNRGYEQYF; DNA: TGTGCCAGCAGTCAGAACGTAGTAAACAGGGGCTACGAGCAGTACTTC
V: TRBV10-3; size: -; length: 12; D: -; J: TRBJ2-2; CDR3: CAIRKSTGELFF; DNA: TGTGCCATCAGAAAAAGCACCGGGGAGCTGTTTTTT
V: TRBV29-1; size: -; length: 16; D: TRBD2; J: TRBJ2-3; CDR3: CSVAGGRARGTDTQYF; DNA: TGCAGCGTTGCAGGCGGGAGGGCCCGAGGCACAGATACGCAGTATTTT
V: TRBV7-8; size: -; length: 16; D: -; J: TRBJ2-2; CDR3: CASSFGGRGYGRELFF; DNA: TGTGCCAGCAGCTTCGGGGGTAGGGGCTATGGCCGGGAGCTGTTTTTT
V: TRBV19; size: -; length: 16; D: TRBD1; J: TRBJ1-5; CDR3: CASNFLDRGRHQPQHF; DNA: TGTGCCAGTAATTTCCTGGACAGGGGGCGGCATCAGCCCCAGCATTTT
V: TRBV6-1; size: once; length: 14; D: TRBD2; J: TRBJ2-1; CDR3: CASSRLAVWDEQFF; DNA: TGTGCCAGCAGTAGACTAGCGGTTTGGGATGAGCAGTTCTTC
V: TRBV2; size: -; length: 15; D: TRBD2; J: TRBJ2-3; CDR3: CASSSRAGGPSTQYF; DNA: TGTGCCAGCAGCTCCCGAGCGGGAGGGCCCTCTACGCAGTATTTT
V: TRBV4-3; size: -; length: 15; D: -; J: TRBJ2-1; CDR3: CASSQDHREYNEQFF; DNA: TGCGCCAGCAGCCAAGACCACAGGGAATACAATGAGCAGTTCTTC
V: TRBV29-1; size: -; length: 19; D: TRBD2; J: TRBJ2-3; CDR3: CSVGQDTGLAGRGTDTQYF; DNA: TGCAGCGTGGGACAGGATACTGGACTAGCGGGAAGGGGCACAGATACGCAGTATTTT
V: TRBV11-3; size: once; length: 15; D: TRBD2; J: TRBJ2-5; CDR3: CASSLGLAKQETQYF; DNA: TGTGCCAGCAGCTTAGGACTAGCGAAACAAGAGACCCAGTACTTC
V: TRBV7-9; size: -; length: 14; D: TRBD1; J: TRBJ2-7; CDR3: CASSSNRGFYEQYF; DNA: TGTGCCAGCAGCAGTAACAGGGGCTTCTACGAGCAGTACTTC
V: TRBV6-1; size: -; length: 15; D: -; J: TRBJ1-4; CDR3: CASSQRSGGGEKLFF; DNA: TGTGCCAGCAGTCAAAGGTCGGGAGGGGGAGAAAAACTGTTTTTT
V: TRBV6-5; size: -; length: 13; D: -; J: TRBJ1-2; CDR3: CASEERRGDGYTF; DNA: TGTGCCAGCGAAGAGCGTCGGGGGGACGGCTACACCTTC
V: TRBV5-4; size: -; length: 12; D: -; J: TRBJ1-5; CDR3: CASSLDGQAQHF; DNA: TGTGCCAGCAGCTTGGACGGGCAGGCCCAGCATTTT
V: TRBV27; size: -; length: 15; D: TRBD2; J: TRBJ2-1; CDR3: CASSPSGLSYNEQFF; DNA: TGTGCCAGCAGTCCTAGCGGGTTATCCTACAATGAGCAGTTCTTC
V: TRBV28; size: -; length: 10; D: -; J: TRBJ2-1; CDR3: CASKHNEQFF; DNA: TGTGCCAGCAAGCACAATGAGCAGTTCTTC
V: TRBV9; size: -; length: 15; D: -; J: TRBJ2-1; CDR3: CASSPRSSTANEQFF; DNA: TGTGCCAGCAGCCCCAGGTCCTCGACGGCCAATGAGCAGTTCTTC
V: TRBV9; size: -; length: 14; D: -; J: TRBJ2-7; CDR3: CASSVDLRTYEQYF; DNA: TGTGCCAGCAGCGTAGATTTGCGGACCTACGAGCAGTACTTC
V: TRBV9; size: -; length: 19; D: TRBD2; J: TRBJ2-5; CDR3: CASSVSGLAGGGGQETQYF; DNA: TGTGCCAGCAGCGTCAGTGGCCTGGCGGGAGGAGGCGGCCAAGAGACCCAGTACTTC
V: TRBV18; size: -; length: 14; D: -; J: TRBJ1-1; CDR3: CASSPQGPGTEAFF; DNA: TGTGCCAGCTCACCACAGGGGCCGGGGACTGAAGCTTTCTTT
V: TRBV27; size: -; length: 15; D: TRBD1; J: TRBJ1-5; CDR3: CASSPWDRENQPQHF; DNA: TGTGCCAGCAGTCCTTGGGACAGGGAAAATCAGCCCCAGCATTTT